This T cell receptor beta chain appears in the sequencing data of a study of beta chain features in type 1 diabetes (dated by TCRdb to the late 2010s). Broadly, across the study: Patients and healthy donors did not differ in mean age, gender distribution, total cell number or subset yield. A total of about 110 million sorted cells were examined across all samples, and the number of cells per subset was strongly correlated with RNA yield. The study compared TCRB repertoires of sorted circulating CD4+ T cell subsets between recently diagnosed type 1 diabetes patients and matched healthy donors. Naive and central memory subsets were obtained from all 28 donors, but regulatory and stem cell-like memory subsets were isolated from only 8 patients and roughly eight healthy donors. General conclusions and limits of the study: Naive, central memory and regulatory TCRB repertoires appeared more similar among patients than among healthy donors. At VDJ recombination sites, patients with type 1 diabetes made fewer insertions and deleted more nucleotides, a pattern implying thymic rearrangement abnormalities. A moderate but significant shortening of TCRB CDR3 length was observed in type 1 diabetes patients in all four CD4+ subsets. Because cDNA was sequenced instead of genomic DNA, activated cells with high expression could be over-represented, although the groups did not differ in activation or CD3 levels. Only small numbers of individuals were included in the HLA sub-analyses, which left unresolved whether HLA type had any influence on TCRB rearrangement. Shorter templates might be favored by PCR, yet because patient and control samples were amplified and corrected together, any such skew would affect both groups equally.

Measured from the cysteine to the phenylalanine, the CDR3 is 15 residues long. The only DNA kept is the CDR3, 45 bases in frame from the first base. CDR1 GTSNPN and CDR2 SVGIG were looked up in the germline V gene (reference sequence). V is clipped by 3 bases and J by 0 bases, and the sequence between their germline boundaries is 14 bases long. From each donor, a single peripheral blood sample of 100 to 150 mL on average was drawn into heparinised tubes. A BD FACSAria II was used to sort naive, central memory, regulatory and stem cell-like memory CD4+ T cells with a panel that included CD45RO, CCR7, CD25, CD127, CD95 and CD27. A purity above 95% was achieved for all sorted populations. PBMCs were separated immediately by Lymphoprep density gradient centrifugation and were stained directly, without being cultured. So that batch effects would be minimized, each experiment stained and sorted samples in pairs, pairing one healthy donor with one patient.

This clone was observed a few times. Its antigen has not been determined. Base qualities are missing; no much larger clone stands one base away. All of the isolated RNA was reverse transcribed with the High Capacity cDNA Reverse Transcription Kit, so expressed TCRB transcripts were sequenced. Naive, central memory and regulatory T cell samples underwent deep immunoSEQ sequencing, averaging roughly 3.3 million total reads per sample. Sorted cells were lysed in RLT buffer, and RNA was extracted using DNase-treated RNeasy Micro or Mini kits according to cell number. Each cell subset was processed separately to prevent cross-contamination, with patient and healthy donor samples processed together. The immunoSEQ multiplex PCR was used to amplify TCRB sequences from cDNA, generating 87-bp fragments that spanned the CDR3 region. Sequencing of the amplicons was performed on the Illumina HiSeq platform. The original pipeline was this. PCR bias was corrected computationally using synthetic template baselines, and reads within Hamming distance 2 were collapsed, with unmergeable singletons discarded. Reads were aligned against IMGT so that V, D and J genes, CDR3 length and insertions or deletions at six rearrangement sites could be assigned. Within each subset, clonotype counts were normalized to the number of sorted cells before true diversity and Gini coefficients were calculated with the tcR R package. The overlap coefficient, calculated on TCRB nucleotide sequences, was used to measure repertoire sharing. As a proxy for the pre-selection repertoire, out-of-frame TCRB sequences from naive cells were analyzed. This immuneACCESS table, as held by TCRdb, lists in-frame sequences with V and J called but not all clones. Of the missing ones, under half trace to an unresolved V gene in checked studies; the others have no known cause. For V, J and clone size, that table is used; D and trimming come from the DNA. The sample includes approximately 730,000 clones, with 10% to 15% observed a single time. Around 0.022% of the sample comes from the top ten.

The TCR originated in a man younger than 35 with type 1 diabetes. Sequenced: naive CD4+ T cells from blood. Sample cell subset or site, as interpreted from the label and publication: true naive CD4+ T cells. Recombination linked TRBV30 to TRBJ1-2, with the D gene call left open. The CDR3 protein is CAWRDWAAANYGYTF. The nucleotides are TGTGCCTGGAGGGATTGGGCGGCTGCTAACTATGGCTACACCTTC.